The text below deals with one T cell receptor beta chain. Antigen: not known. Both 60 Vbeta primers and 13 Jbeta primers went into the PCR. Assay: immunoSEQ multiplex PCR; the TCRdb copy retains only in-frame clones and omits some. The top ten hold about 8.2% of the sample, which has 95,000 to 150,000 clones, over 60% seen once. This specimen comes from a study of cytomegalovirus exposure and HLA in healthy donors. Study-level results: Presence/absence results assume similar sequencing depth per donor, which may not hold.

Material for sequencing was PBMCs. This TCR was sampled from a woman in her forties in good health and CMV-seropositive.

The CDR3 coding sequence is TGTGCCAGCAGCCAAGATCCCGGGGGGCCCACTGAAGCTTTCTTT. It translates to CASSQDPGGPTEAFF. The chain employs TRBV4-2 and TRBJ1-1; possibly TRBD1 for D (6 bases). Trimming shortened V by 0 bases and J by 4 bases, and 12 bases separated the two germline ends. Germline V gene lookup returns CDR1 LGHNA and CDR2 YNFKEQ. This CDR3 is 15 amino acids long.